Given below is one TCR beta chain in context. Its antigen remains unknown. Germline assignment: CDR1 SGHRS and CDR2 YFSETQ. After removal of 4 bases from V and 0 bases from J, the junction contained 9 bases not matched to a gene. CDR3 length: 18 residues. These data originate in a study of siplizumab effects on memory and regulatory T cells. Sequencing was performed with immunoSEQ multiplex PCR; in TCRdb, only in-frame clones are kept and a portion is missing. Of 100,000 or so clones listed, about 91% are singletons. Study results and limitations: Few alloreactive clones mapped to unstimulated subsets.

The chain recombines TRBV5-1 with TRBJ2-7, with 14 bases identical to TRBD2. Sequenced input: Tregs sorted from blood. The sequence came from a human donor in good health. In DNA form, the CDR3 reads TGCGCCAGCAGCCCGGGGACTAGCGGGAGAACAGACTCCTACGAGCAGTACTTC. This codes for CASSPGTSGRTDSYEQYF.